This entry is about one T cell receptor (beta chain). Its cognate antigen is unknown. A much larger clonotype is one base distant, so this may be a read error. The data originate from a study of blood T cells in healthy people across ages. Overall study results and limits: Versus aged donors, long-lived donors had higher diversity and more naive CD4+ cells.

Through a sample-barcoded 5' primer and a J-beta primer mix, a second PCR was run for roughly 7 to 11 cycles. A template-switch adaptor containing 12 random nucleotides labeled each cDNA molecule. TCRdb ran MiXCR on the 5' RACE reads and lists one entry per CDR3 protein. The sample carries about 1.1 million distinct CDR3 sequences, about two fifths recorded once. The CDR3 extends over 19 amino acids. After removal of 5 bases from V and 0 bases from J, the junction contained 15 bases not matched to a gene. From germline, CDR1 is SQVTM and CDR2 ANQGSEA. Source material: blood. This receptor was identified in a man aged 18 to 29 in good health. The chain links TRBV29-1 to TRBJ2-3; 12 positions agree with TRBD2. CDR3 protein: CSVKGLAGTLVPSTDTQYF. The CDR3 coding sequence is TGCAGCGTTAAAGGACTAGCGGGGACCCTTGTGCCTAGCACAGATACGCAGTATTTT.